The clone carrying this TCR beta chain occurred once. Antigen specificity is unknown. A read error may account for a junction end that differs from germline. The CDR3 runs 14 residues. Germline assignment: CDR1 SQVTM and CDR2 ANQGSEA. The sample is drawn from a study of T-cell memory formation after mild COVID-19. Overall study context: The two donors had largely donor-specific TCR clusters. Study-wide results and limits: Clones that contracted from day 15 to 85 had balanced CD4/CD8; later expanders were CD4+ biased. Contracting CD4+ clones sat mainly in CM and EM; CD8+ in EMRA.

The 5'RACE method, run with constant-segment primers, produced TCR alpha and TCR beta cDNA libraries (carrying sample barcodes and UMIs). TCRdb analysed the 5' RACE reads with MiXCR anew, one entry per CDR3 protein. Of some 350,000 distinct CDR3 sequences detected, under 15% appear once; the ten largest clones hold over 20%. Source material: PBMCs or a T cell subset sorted from them (not recorded which). The receptor was isolated from a man younger than 30 who had mild COVID-19 (a few samples of this study predate the infection). Cell type and time point are not known. The chain recombines TRBV29-1 with TRBJ2-3; D possibly corresponds to TRBD1 (6 bases). CDR3 sequence reads: CSVQEGGPTDTQYF. DNA of the CDR3: TGCAGCGTTCAAGAAGGGGGACCCACAGATACGCAGTATTTT.